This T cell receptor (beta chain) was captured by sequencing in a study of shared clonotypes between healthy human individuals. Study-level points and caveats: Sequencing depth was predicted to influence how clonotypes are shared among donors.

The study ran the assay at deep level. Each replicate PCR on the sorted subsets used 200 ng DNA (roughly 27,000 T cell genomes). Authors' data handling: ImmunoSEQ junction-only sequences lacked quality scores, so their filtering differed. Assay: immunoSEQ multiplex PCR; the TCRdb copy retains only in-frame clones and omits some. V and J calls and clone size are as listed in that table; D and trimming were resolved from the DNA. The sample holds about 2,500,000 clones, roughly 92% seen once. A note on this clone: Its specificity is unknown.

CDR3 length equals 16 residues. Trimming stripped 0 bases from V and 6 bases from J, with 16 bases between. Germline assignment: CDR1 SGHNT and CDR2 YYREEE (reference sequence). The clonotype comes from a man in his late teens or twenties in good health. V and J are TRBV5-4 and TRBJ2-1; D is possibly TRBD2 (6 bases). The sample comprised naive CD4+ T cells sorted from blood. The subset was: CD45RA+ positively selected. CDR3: CASSLGGVRGFNEQFF. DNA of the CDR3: TGTGCCAGCAGCTTGGGCGGGGTACGGGGTTTCAATGAGCAGTTCTTC. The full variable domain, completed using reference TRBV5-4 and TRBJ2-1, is ETGVTQSPTHLIKTRGQQVTLRCSSQSGHNTVSWYQQALGQGPQFIFQYYREEENGRGNFPPRFSGLQFPNYSSELNVNALELDDSALYLCASSLGGVRGFNEQFFGPGTRLTVL.